The present T cell receptor (beta chain) was sequenced within a study of T-cell memory formation after mild COVID-19. Study as a whole: TCR clusters were largely donor specific.

The CDR3 has 10 amino acids. The V gene lost 4 bases and the J gene lost 12 bases, with 10 bases spanning the gap. Germline values: CDR1 SQVTM, CDR2 ANQGSEA. Study-wide results and limits: Pre-infection memory showed some responding clones, and this suggested that cross-reactive memory joined. Clones which contracted sat mainly in CM and EM if CD4+, and in EMRA if CD8+.

Worth noting for this clonotype: Its antigen is not known.

With constant-segment primers, 5'RACE yielded cDNA libraries of TCR alpha and TCR beta that carried sample barcodes and UMIs. TCRdb reprocessed the 5' RACE reads with MiXCR, giving one entry per CDR3 protein. Here the sample spans some 200,000 distinct CDR3 sequences, over 20% being singletons. The clonotype originates from an adult woman who had mild COVID-19 (a few samples of this study predate the infection). Cell type and time point are not known. The gene calls are TRBV29-1 and TRBJ2-1; D is unclear. Sequencing was carried out using PBMCs or a T cell subset sorted from them (not recorded which). In DNA form, the CDR3 reads TGCAGCGTTGCCTCTTCCATGCAGTTCTTC. Protein: CSVASSMQFF.